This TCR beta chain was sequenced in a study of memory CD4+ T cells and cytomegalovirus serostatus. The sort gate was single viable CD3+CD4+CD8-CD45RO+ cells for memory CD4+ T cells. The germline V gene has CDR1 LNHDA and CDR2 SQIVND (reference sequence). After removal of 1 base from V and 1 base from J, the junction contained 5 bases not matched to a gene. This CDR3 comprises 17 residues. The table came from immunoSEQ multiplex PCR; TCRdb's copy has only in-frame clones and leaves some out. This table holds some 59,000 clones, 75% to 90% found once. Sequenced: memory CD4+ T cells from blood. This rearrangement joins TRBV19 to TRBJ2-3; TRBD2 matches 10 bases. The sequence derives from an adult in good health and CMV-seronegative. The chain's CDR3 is CASSIGLGTSGTDTQYF. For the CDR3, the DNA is TGTGCCAGTAGTATAGGGCTCGGGACTAGCGGCACAGATACGCAGTATTTT.